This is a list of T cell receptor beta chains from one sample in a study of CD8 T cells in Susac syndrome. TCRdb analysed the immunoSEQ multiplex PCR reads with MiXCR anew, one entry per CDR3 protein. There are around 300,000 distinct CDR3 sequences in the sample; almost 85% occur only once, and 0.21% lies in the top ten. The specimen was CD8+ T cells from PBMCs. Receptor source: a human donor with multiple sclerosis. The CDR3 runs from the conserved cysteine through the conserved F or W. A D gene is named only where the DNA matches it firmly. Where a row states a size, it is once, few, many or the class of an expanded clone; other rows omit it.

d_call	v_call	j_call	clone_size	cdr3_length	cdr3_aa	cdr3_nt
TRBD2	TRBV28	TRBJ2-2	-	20	CASSYPQPRTSGSNTGELFF	TGTGCCAGCAGCTACCCCCAGCCCCGGACTAGCGGTTCGAACACCGGGGAGCTGTTTTTT
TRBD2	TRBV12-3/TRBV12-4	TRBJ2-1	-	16	CASSVTGLAYYNEQFF	TGTGCCAGCAGTGTTACGGGACTAGCCTATTACAATGAGCAGTTCTTC
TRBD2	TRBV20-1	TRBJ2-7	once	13	CSADASGFYEQYF	TGCAGTGCTGATGCTAGCGGGTTCTACGAGCAGTACTTC
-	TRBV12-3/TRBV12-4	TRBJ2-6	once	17	CASSPWMYGSGANVLTF	TGTGCCAGCAGTCCGTGGATGTACGGCTCTGGGGCCAACGTCCTGACTTTC
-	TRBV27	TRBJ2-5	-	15	CASSQLPAGKETQYF	TGTGCCAGCAGTCAGCTGCCCGCGGGTAAAGAGACCCAGTACTTC
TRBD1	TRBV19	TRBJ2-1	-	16	CASSRPDRGLTDEQFF	TGTGCCAGTAGTAGACCAGACAGGGGGCTAACGGATGAGCAGTTCTTC
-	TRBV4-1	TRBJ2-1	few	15	CASSQDGETYNEQFF	TGCGCCAGCAGCCAAGACGGAGAAACCTACAATGAGCAGTTCTTC
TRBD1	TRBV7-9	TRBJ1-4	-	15	CASSPGQGTSEKLFF	TGTGCCAGCAGCCCGGGACAGGGTACCTCTGAAAAACTGTTTTTT
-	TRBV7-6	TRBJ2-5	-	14	CASSLVGDSETQYF	TGTGCCAGCAGCTTAGTTGGGGATTCGGAGACCCAGTACTTC
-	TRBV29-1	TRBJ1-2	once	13	CSVEEEGEGGYTF	TGCAGCGTTGAAGAGGAGGGGGAGGGAGGCTACACCTTC
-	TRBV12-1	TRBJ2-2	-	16	CARTGTSGRITGELFF	TGTGCCAGGACCGGCACTAGCGGGAGAATAACCGGGGAGCTGTTTTTT
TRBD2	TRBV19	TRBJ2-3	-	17	CASSSPGTSGVTDTQYF	TGTGCCAGTAGTTCCCCCGGGACTAGCGGGGTCACAGATACGCAGTATTTT
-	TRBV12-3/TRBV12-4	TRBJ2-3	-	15	CASSFSDLATDTQYF	TGTGCCAGCAGTTTCTCGGACCTGGCCACAGATACGCAGTATTTT